The 18 T cell receptor beta chains given below trace back to one sample, sequenced in a study of CD8 T cells in Susac syndrome. Reverse transcription of roughly 0.5 to 1 ug RNA used random hexamers. TCRdb ran MiXCR on the immunoSEQ multiplex PCR reads and lists one entry per CDR3 protein. The table includes about 430,000 distinct CDR3 sequences, 85% to 90% detected once. The sample was CD8+ T cells from PBMCs. The receptors were sampled from a human donor with multiple sclerosis.

The gene calls are TRBV29-1 and TRBJ2-5; no reliable D call. The CDR3 covers 13 residues. Trimming shortened V by 1 base and J by 2 bases, and 8 bases separated the two germline ends. Germline-derived CDR1 and CDR2 are SQVTM and ANQGSEA. In DNA form, the CDR3 reads TGCAGCGTTGAAGTACAGAATCAAGAGACCCAGTACTTC. Translating gives CSVEVQNQETQYF.

The J gene is TRBJ1-2, the V gene TRBV30, with 7 bases fitting TRBD1. The junction had 10 bases not matched to a gene; V was cut back by 2 bases and J by 4 bases. Per germline, CDR1 GTSNPN and CDR2 SVGIG (reference sequence). The CDR3 extends over 15 amino acids. The CDR3 protein is CAWSRPPTGSYGYTF. For the CDR3, the DNA is TGTGCCTGGAGTCGACCCCCGACAGGGAGCTATGGCTACACCTTC.

This sequence joins TRBV29-1 and TRBJ1-1; TRBD1 matches 7 bases. The CDR3 runs to 14 residues. Per germline, CDR1 SQVTM and CDR2 ANQGSEA. The ends lost 4 bases at V and 1 base at J; junction bases unmatched: 6. CDR3 sequence: CSVGPRGWNTEAFF. The CDR3 DNA reads as TGCAGCGTTGGGCCCAGGGGGTGGAACACTGAAGCTTTCTTT. Based on the CDR3 plus reference TRBV29-1 and TRBJ1-1, the full variable domain is SAVISQKPSRDICQRGTSLTIQCQVDSQVTMMFWYRQQPGQSLTLIATANQGSEATYESGFVIDKFPISRPNLTFSTLTVSNMSPEDSSIYLCSVGPRGWNTEAFFGQGTRLTVV.

This clonotype was seen a handful of times. The rearrangement links TRBV6-5 to TRBJ2-5; D may be TRBD2 (6 bases). From germline, CDR1 is MNHEY and CDR2 SVGAGI. The V end lost 0 bases, the J end lost 6 bases, and 11 bases lay between the germline ends. The CDR3 covers 14 residues. The CDR3 DNA reads TGTGCCAGCAGTTACTCTTCGGAGGGAAAGACCCAGTACTTC. Translation gives CASSYSSEGKTQYF.

The J gene is TRBJ2-1, the V gene TRBV5-4, with unresolved D. This CDR3 comprises 15 residues. Looked up from germline, CDR1 is SGHNT and CDR2 is YYREEE (reference sequence). V gave up 0 bases and J gave up 0 bases, with 7 bases separating them. As DNA, the CDR3 is TGTGCCAGCAGCTTGGAGCTGAGCTCCTACAATGAGCAGTTCTTC. It encodes CASSLELSSYNEQFF.

The V and J genes are TRBV7-6 and TRBJ1-5; D is unclear. The germline CDR1 and CDR2 sequences are SGHVS and FNYEAQ. This CDR3 is 13 amino acids long. Trimming removed 3 bases at V and 4 bases at J, with 7 bases between. The CDR3 protein is CASSFGPNQPQHF. The DNA of the CDR3 is TGTGCCAGCAGCTTTGGACCTAATCAGCCCCAGCATTTT.

The chain carries TRBV6-5 and TRBJ2-7; 7 bases fit TRBD1. Germline V gives CDR1 MNHEY, CDR2 SVGAGI. V lost 2 bases and J lost 5; bases outside the gene matches: 3. The CDR3 is made up of 13 amino acids. The CDR3 loop reads CASSYDRDDEQYF. CDR3 sequence (DNA): TGTGCCAGCAGTTACGACAGGGATGACGAGCAGTACTTC.

CDR3 region: CASSYRLAGGSSYEQYF. The CDR3 region has the DNA TGTGCCAGCAGTTACCGACTAGCGGGGGGGAGCTCCTACGAGCAGTACTTC. The chain combines TRBV6-5 with TRBJ2-7; 14 bases are shared with TRBD2. J gave up 0 bases and V 2 bases, and 3 bases lay outside the gene matches. This CDR3 comprises 17 residues. In germline, CDR1 is MNHEY, CDR2 SVGAGI.

This chain links TRBV27 with TRBJ1-1; D call uncertain. Germline V gene sequence: CDR1 MNHEY, CDR2 SMNVEV (reference sequence). V lost 10 bases and J 1 base, leaving 10 bases between the germline ends. There are 12 residues in the CDR3. The CDR3 DNA sequence: TGTGCCACCCTCTCACCGAACACTGAAGCTTTCTTT. As protein: CATLSPNTEAFF.

This clonotype was detected only once. The chain combines TRBV20-1 with TRBJ1-1, with 7 bases that match TRBD1. J was trimmed by 0 bases and V by 3 bases; bases with no gene match: 4. CDR3 size: 14 residues. Per germline, CDR1 DFQATT and CDR2 SNEGSKA (reference sequence). The CDR3 nucleotides are TGCAGTGCTAGCATTCAGGGGGTGAACACTGAAGCTTTCTTT. Its protein product is CSASIQGVNTEAFF.

The chain recombines TRBV4-1 with TRBJ2-7; 9 bases line up with TRBD1. Looked up from germline, CDR1 is MGHRA and CDR2 is YSYEKL. The trim removed 0 bases at V and 2 bases at J, leaving 8 bases unmatched. This CDR3 spans 17 amino acids. CDR3 protein: CASSQEGPGQGAYEQYF. The CDR3 bases are TGCGCCAGCAGCCAAGAGGGTCCGGGACAGGGCGCCTACGAGCAGTACTTC.

This clonotype was found once. The chain employs TRBV14 and TRBJ2-5; the D gene is possibly TRBD1 (6 bases). Per the germline V gene, CDR1 is SGHDN and CDR2 is FVKESK. The CDR3 is made up of 14 amino acids. V dropped 5 bases and J dropped 3 bases, with 13 bases sitting between them. The CDR3 sequence is CASSKDRQEETQYF. Written as DNA, the CDR3 is TGTGCCAGCAGCAAGGACAGACAAGAAGAGACCCAGTACTTC.

The rearrangement uses TRBV27 and TRBJ2-7, with a weak D call TRBD2 (6 bases). Trimming cost V 0 bases and J 4 bases, with 10 bases left between them. The CDR3 loop spans 14 amino acids. Germline lookup yields CDR1 MNHEY and CDR2 SMNVEV (reference sequence). In nucleotides, the CDR3 is TGTGCCAGCAGTTTATCGGCGGGGATGTACGAGCAGTACTTC. As protein: CASSLSAGMYEQYF.

J is TRBJ2-2 and V is TRBV14; unclear D gene. This CDR3 contains 17 residues. V was clipped by 1 base and J by 1 base, with 13 bases between them. Germline CDR1 reads SGHDN; CDR2 reads FVKESK. The CDR3 DNA is TGTGCCAGCAGCCAAGTATTGTTATTGGGGAACACCGGGGAGCTGTTTTTT. This sequence encodes CASSQVLLLGNTGELFF.

CDR3 amino acids: CASSLTTSGYNEQFF. In nucleotides, the CDR3 is TGTGCCAGCAGTTTAACGACTAGCGGGTACAATGAGCAGTTCTTC. The chain joins TRBV12-3 or TRBV12-4 to TRBJ2-1; 10 nucleotides agree with TRBD2. The V and J ends lost 2 bases and 4 bases, in that order; junction bases with no gene match: 2. This CDR3 comprises 15 residues.

CDR3 in amino acids: CASSHETGSNQPQHF. DNA of the CDR3: TGCGCCAGCAGCCATGAGACAGGGAGCAATCAGCCCCAGCATTTT. J is TRBJ1-5 and V is TRBV4-1; 7 nucleotides agree with TRBD1. The CDR3 length is 15 residues. V lost 3 bases to trimming and J lost 1 base; unmatched junction nucleotides: 3. Germline-derived CDR1 and CDR2 are MGHRA and YSYEKL.

The V and J genes are TRBV27 and TRBJ2-1; D call uncertain. Germline V gene lookup returns CDR1 MNHEY and CDR2 SMNVEV (reference sequence). Trimming took off 5 bases at V and 5 bases at J, with 10 bases between the two ends. The CDR3 contains 13 residues. The CDR3 here is CASSLPTNNEQFF. DNA for the CDR3: TGTGCCAGCAGTCTCCCGACGAACAATGAGCAGTTCTTC.

The J gene is TRBJ1-1, the V gene TRBV12-3 or TRBV12-4; no reliable D call. V lost 4 bases and J 5 bases, leaving 5 bases between the germline ends. There are 11 residues in the CDR3. The CDR3 DNA reads as TGTGCCAGCAGTTCCCTTACTGAAGCTTTCTTT. Residues: CASSSLTEAFF.